Below are 13 T cell receptor beta chains sequenced from a single sample in a study of cytomegalovirus exposure and HLA in healthy donors. Both 60 Vbeta primers and 13 Jbeta primers went into the PCR. TCRdb's copy holds only in-frame clones and misses some; the assay was immunoSEQ multiplex PCR. The sample includes around 160,000 clones. The sample taken for sequencing was PBMCs. The receptors derive from a woman aged 45-65 years in good health and CMV-seronegative.

This rearrangement joins TRBV19 to TRBJ2-5; D perhaps matches TRBD2 (7 bases). The CDR3 runs to 15 residues. The V end lost 5 bases, the J end lost 5 bases, and 18 bases lay between the germline ends. CDR1 is LNHDA, CDR2 SQIVND, per germline (reference sequence). The CDR3 sequence: CASSLVGGPPETQYF. The CDR3 DNA reads TGTGCCAGTAGTCTAGTCGGGGGGCCTCCGGAGACCCAGTACTTC. Full variable domain (remainder filled in from reference TRBV19 and TRBJ2-5): DGGITQSPKYLFRKEGQNVTLSCEQNLNHDAMYWYRQDPGQGLRLIYYSQIVNDFQKGDIAEGYSVSREKKESFPLTVTSAQKNPTAFYLCASSLVGGPPETQYFGPGTRLLVL.

About this clone: This same CDR3 is encoded by further DNA sequences in the sample. The rearrangement uses TRBV9 and TRBJ1-5; D not resolved. The CDR3 totals 14 residues. Trimming took off 0 bases at V and 4 bases at J, with 8 bases between the two ends. The V gene's germline CDR1 is SGDLS and CDR2 YYNGEE. The CDR3 DNA reads as TGTGCCAGCAGCGTAGAGGCAGGTAATCAGCCCCAGCATTTT. This translates into CASSVEAGNQPQHF.

The chain is built from TRBV30 and TRBJ2-7; TRBD2 is a possible D gene (7 bases). The ends were cut back, 3 bases at V and 6 bases at J, with 15 bases in the middle. The CDR3 extends over 13 amino acids. In germline, CDR1 is GTSNPN, CDR2 SVGIG (reference sequence). The CDR3 DNA is TGTGCCTGGAGGGGGGGGCTGATCGGCGAGCAGTACTTC. This sequence encodes CAWRGGLIGEQYF.

The chain links TRBV27 to TRBJ1-2; a weak D match, TRBD1 (5 bases). With 4 bases removed from V and 3 bases from J, the gap between germline ends came to 18 bases. The germline gives CDR1 MNHEY, CDR2 SMNVEV (reference sequence). The CDR3 is made up of 16 amino acids. The CDR3 region is CASSSARDSSYYGYTF. CDR3 coding DNA: TGTGCCAGCAGTTCCGCGAGAGACAGCTCCTACTATGGCTACACCTTC.

The CDR3 bases are TGTGCCAGCAGCCAAGCGGGGGGGACCTACAATGAGCAGTTCTTC. This codes for CASSQAGGTYNEQFF. The chain has TRBV25-1 and TRBJ2-1; the match to TRBD2 covers 10 bases. The germline gives CDR1 MGHDK, CDR2 SYGVNS. The CDR3 runs 15 residues. V shed 6 bases and J 2 bases; nucleotides not matched to a gene: 4.

The chain has TRBV28 and TRBJ2-7; 11 bases fit TRBD2. After removal of 7 bases from V and 5 bases from J, the junction contained 4 bases not matched to a gene. Germline CDR1 reads MDHEN; CDR2 reads SYDVKM. CDR3 length: 13 amino acids. CDR3 protein: CASKLAGAHEQYF. CDR3 DNA sequence: TGTGCCAGCAAACTAGCGGGAGCCCACGAGCAGTACTTC. Full variable domain (outside the CDR3, taken from reference TRBV28 and TRBJ2-7): DVKVTQSSRYLVKRTGEKVFLECVQDMDHENMFWYRQDPGLGLRLIYFSYDVKMKEKGDIPEGYSVSREKKERFSLILESASTNQTSMYLCASKLAGAHEQYFGPGTRLTVT.

The rearrangement links TRBV7-9 to TRBJ2-7; the D is unclear. Trimming removed 2 bases at V and 0 bases at J, with 8 bases between. The CDR3 contains 14 residues. Germline CDR1 and CDR2: SEHNR and FQNEAQ (reference sequence). The DNA for the CDR3 is TGTGCCAGCAGCTTATTACAATTCTCCTACGAGCAGTACTTC. Translating gives CASSLLQFSYEQYF.

The chain combines TRBV18 with TRBJ1-4; the D gene is possibly TRBD1 (5 bases). The ends were cut back, 4 bases at V and 3 bases at J, with 6 bases in the middle. Germline V lookup: CDR1 KGHSH, CDR2 LQKENI. The CDR3 length is 13 residues. CDR3 nucleotides: TGTGCCAGCTCACGGGACTCTAATGAAAAACTGTTTTTT. It is translated as CASSRDSNEKLFF.

This chain uses TRBV5-6 with TRBJ2-7, with unresolved D. From germline, CDR1 is SGHDT and CDR2 YYEEEE. The CDR3 is made up of 13 amino acids. V was cut by 2 bases and J by 2 bases, with 8 bases left in between. CDR3 protein: CASSFFPPYEQYF. DNA for the CDR3: TGTGCCAGCAGCTTTTTTCCTCCCTACGAGCAGTACTTC.

This rearrangement joins TRBV7-3 to TRBJ2-1, with 11 bases aligning to TRBD2. CDR1 and CDR2 (germline): SGHTA, FQGTGA. The ends lost 5 bases at V and 4 bases at J; junction bases unmatched: 4. There are 15 residues in the CDR3. Here the CDR3 reads CASSPGLAGYNEQFF. The CDR3 DNA reads as TGTGCCAGCAGCCCAGGACTAGCGGGTTACAATGAGCAGTTCTTC.

The CDR3 is CASSPGAGAGQPQHF. CDR3 nucleotide sequence: TGCGCCAGCAGCCCCGGTGCGGGGGCTGGGCAGCCCCAGCATTTT. The V and J genes are TRBV5-1 and TRBJ1-5, with a possible D match to TRBD1 (6 bases). The V and J ends lost 4 bases and 7 bases respectively, with 18 bases between them. Germline V CDR1 and CDR2: SGHRS, YFSETQ. This CDR3 is built from 15 residues.

Turning to this clone: The junction departs from the called germline gene at one end, perhaps through a read error. The rearrangement links TRBV7-7 to TRBJ2-5, with D possibly TRBD1 on 5 matching bases. In germline, CDR1 is SSHAT, CDR2 FNYEAQ (reference sequence). CDR3 length: 12 amino acids. The CDR3 nucleotides are TGTGCTAGCAGCCCAGGGAAGGAGACCCAGTACTTC. It yields the protein CASSPGKETQYF.

The rearrangement joins TRBV29-1 to TRBJ1-2; 7 bases line up with TRBD1. Unmatched junction bases numbered 8, after V lost 4 bases and J lost 0 bases. The CDR3 covers 15 residues. In germline, CDR1 is SQVTM, CDR2 ANQGSEA. CDR3 sequence reads: CSVVPDREANYGYTF. The DNA of the CDR3 is TGCAGCGTTGTTCCAGACAGGGAAGCTAACTATGGCTACACCTTC.